A single sample gave rise to the 10 T cell receptor beta chains below, sequenced in a study of blood T cells in healthy people across ages. A second PCR, run for about 7 to 11 cycles, used a sample-barcoded 5' primer plus a J-beta primer mix. TCRdb redid the calling of the 5' RACE reads with MiXCR, one entry per CDR3 protein. This table has 750,000 to 850,000 distinct CDR3 sequences, just under 25% appearing once. These same records also appear under a second study, on T cells of mothers and their children.

Sequenced: blood. The receptors stem from a boy between 5 and 17 years old in good health.

This clonotype was found a few times. The V call is TRBV11-3, the J call TRBJ2-3; 8 nucleotides align to TRBD1. Germline V gene data show CDR1 as SGHNT and CDR2 as YENEEA. V shed 5 bases, J shed 0 bases, and the junction held 4 bases outside the gene matches. The CDR3 is 15 residues long. CDR3 nucleotides: TGTGCCAGCAGCGCCCAGGGGGCTAGCACAGATACGCAGTATTTT. The encoded protein is CASSAQGASTDTQYF.

The rearrangement links TRBV20-1 to TRBJ2-1; D perhaps matches TRBD2 (5 bases). The CDR3 runs 16 residues. Per the germline V gene, CDR1 is DFQATT and CDR2 is SNEGSKA (reference sequence). Trimming took 1 base from V and 0 from J, leaving 13 bases between them. The CDR3 loop is CSARVRTGSSYNEQFF. For the CDR3, the DNA is TGCAGTGCTAGAGTACGGACGGGAAGCTCCTACAATGAGCAGTTCTTC.

This clonotype was seen only a few times. This chain links TRBV12-5 with TRBJ2-5; maybe TRBD2 (6 bases). The better agreement between TRBJ2-1 and the DNA end casts doubt on the J call. The CDR3 contains 15 residues. Germline V gene data show CDR1 as LGHNT and CDR2 as FRNRAP. CDR3 residues: CASGLATGGNNEQFF. CDR3 coding DNA: TGTGCTAGTGGTTTGGCCACCGGGGGAAACAATGAGCAGTTCTTC.

This clonotype was seen a few times. V and J are TRBV6-2 or TRBV6-3 and TRBJ2-1, with TRBD2 as a possible D gene (6 bases). Germline CDR1 is MNHEY and CDR2 is SVGEGT. This CDR3 contains 15 residues. V was clipped by 4 bases and J by 5 bases, with 15 bases between them. The CDR3, as DNA: TGTGCCAGCAGTTTATCGAACTGGGGGGACAATGAGCAGTTCTTC. This codes for CASSLSNWGDNEQFF.

This clonotype showed up just a few times. This sequence joins TRBV2 and TRBJ1-5, with 7 bases matching TRBD1. Germline-derived CDR1 and CDR2 are SNHLY and FYNNEI. J was trimmed by 0 bases and V by 3 bases; bases with no gene match: 2. The CDR3 is 15 residues long. The DNA of the CDR3 is TGTGCCAGCAGTGAGGGACAGCTTAGCAATCAGCCCCAGCATTTT. This sequence encodes CASSEGQLSNQPQHF. Full variable domain (outside the CDR3, taken from reference TRBV2 and TRBJ1-5): EPEVTQTPSHQVTQMGQEVILRCVPISNHLYFYWYRQILGQKVEFLVSFYNNEISEKSEIFDDQFSVERPDGSNFTLKIRSTKLEDSAMYFCASSEGQLSNQPQHFGDGTRLSIL.

This clonotype has a handful of counts. The chain uses TRBV4-3 and TRBJ1-1; 8 bases are shared with TRBD1. Germline V gives CDR1 LGHNA, CDR2 YSLEER. After removal of 2 bases from V and 7 bases from J, the junction contained 6 bases not matched to a gene. CDR3 length equals 14 residues. The CDR3 loop is CASSQYQGAGEAFF. The CDR3, as DNA: TGCGCCAGCAGCCAATATCAGGGGGCTGGTGAAGCTTTCTTT.

V and J are TRBV18 and TRBJ2-1; 7 nucleotides match TRBD2. The CDR3 spans 16 residues. With V trimmed by 2 bases and J by 4 bases, 8 bases remained unmatched. Germline loops: CDR1 KGHSH, CDR2 LQKENI. CDR3: CASSPNDAGVYNEQFF. CDR3 coding DNA: TGTGCCAGCTCACCAAATGACGCGGGGGTTTACAATGAGCAGTTCTTC.

The chain has TRBV6-2 or TRBV6-3 and TRBJ2-5, with 11 bases identical to TRBD1. The J call may be incorrect, as the DNA end agrees better with TRBJ2-7. The CDR3 is 18 amino acids. Germline-derived CDR1 and CDR2 are MNHEY and SVGEGT. The CDR3 sequence: CASGFDLAGTGGTYEQYF. The DNA of the CDR3 is TGTGCCAGCGGTTTCGACCTTGCCGGGACAGGGGGAACCTACGAGCAGTACTTC.

This clonotype was seen a handful of times. This chain joins TRBV27 and TRBJ2-7; maybe TRBD2 (6 bases). The CDR3 covers 13 residues. Germline V gene sequence: CDR1 MNHEY, CDR2 SMNVEV (reference sequence). Between the trimmed V and J ends, which lost 6 bases and 6 bases, there was a span of 15 bases. The CDR3 here is CASRPSGVGEQYF. The CDR3 DNA sequence: TGTGCCAGCAGACCCTCGGGGGTTGGCGAGCAGTACTTC.

This chain uses TRBV12-3 or TRBV12-4 with TRBJ2-3; D is possibly TRBD1 or TRBD2 (5 bases each). This CDR3 has 15 amino acids. The V end was cut by 5 bases, the J end by 2 bases, with 14 bases between. CDR3 residues: CASSTSGAITDTQYF. DNA for the CDR3: TGTGCCAGCAGTACGTCCGGGGCGATCACAGATACGCAGTATTTT.